Listed below are T cell receptor beta chains from one sample, sequenced in a study of blood T cell repertoires in COVID-19. Method: immunoSEQ multiplex PCR; TCRdb's copy keeps in-frame clones and lacks some. Of about 210,000 clones in the sample, 85% were seen once. Source material: PBMCs or T cells enriched from blood (not recorded which). Receptors were obtained from a man in his forties who had recovered from COVID-19. CDR3s include the opening cysteine and the closing phenylalanine or tryptophan. A D gene is named only where the DNA matches it firmly. Clone size appears in some rows only: once, few, many, or a class for an expanded clone.

TRBV4-2,.,TRBJ2-5,.,TGTGCCAGCAGCCAAGATGGGGAGCCACAAGAGACCCAGTACTTC,CASSQDGEPQETQYF
TRBV3-1/TRBV3-2,TRBD1,TRBJ2-1,.,TGTGCCAGCAGTGAGAGACAGGGCTCCTACAATGAGCAGTTCTTC,CASSERQGSYNEQFF
TRBV5-5,.,TRBJ1-4,.,TGTGCCAGCAGCAGGAACAGTATAACTAATGAAAAACTGTTTTTT,CASSRNSITNEKLFF
TRBV11-2,TRBD1,TRBJ2-2,.,TGTGCCAGCAGCTTAGAGGCAGGGGGTTACACCGGGGAGCTGTTTTTT,CASSLEAGGYTGELFF
TRBV19,TRBD1,TRBJ2-7,.,TGTGCCAGTAGCGTCGGACAGGGCCCCTACGAGCAGTACTTC,CASSVGQGPYEQYF
TRBV7-9,.,TRBJ2-7,.,TGTGCCAGCAGCTTGGGGCAGGACTCCTACGAGCAGTACTTC,CASSLGQDSYEQYF
TRBV19,.,TRBJ2-5,.,TGTGCCAGTAGTGTTAGCGGACAAGAGACCCAGTACTTC,CASSVSGQETQYF
TRBV19,.,TRBJ1-1,.,TGTGCCAGTAGTCGGACAGCGCAGTTTCGTTTGAACACTGAAGCTTTCTTT,CASSRTAQFRLNTEAFF
TRBV28,.,TRBJ1-5,.,TGTGCCAGCAGTAGAGCATTCGGGGGAGTCTATCAGCCCCAGCATTTT,CASSRAFGGVYQPQHF
TRBV14,.,TRBJ1-5,once,TGTGCCAGCAGCTACTACAGGGATCAGCCCCAGCATTTT,CASSYYRDQPQHF
TRBV7-8,.,TRBJ2-3,.,TGTGCCAGCAGCTTAGTCAGGGTGGGGGGGCGCATAGATACGCAGTATTTT,CASSLVRVGGRIDTQYF
TRBV2,.,TRBJ1-1,.,TGTGCCAGCATGGCGGGCTGGAACACTGAAGCTTTCTTT,CASMAGWNTEAFF
TRBV7-8,TRBD1,TRBJ1-5,.,TGTGCCAGCAGCTTAGGGACAGGGGCCAATCAGCCCCAGCATTTT,CASSLGTGANQPQHF
TRBV5-1,TRBD1,TRBJ2-7,.,TGCGCCAGCAGCTTGGTCGGGACAGGGAGTGGCTACGAGCAGTACTTC,CASSLVGTGSGYEQYF
TRBV2,TRBD1,TRBJ1-2,.,TGTGCCAGCAGAACAGGGGGCAGCTATGGCTACACCTTC,CASRTGGSYGYTF
TRBV13,TRBD2,TRBJ2-3,.,TGTGCCAGCAGCTTCATTAGCGGGACCGTCACAGATACGCAGTATTTT,CASSFISGTVTDTQYF
TRBV28,.,TRBJ1-1,.,TGTGCCAGCAAAAAGGGGCAAGGGAACACTGAAGCTTTCTTT,CASKKGQGNTEAFF
TRBV19,.,TRBJ1-6,.,TGTGCCAGTACCCATGCCTCAGGGTCCTCGGCCCTCCACTTT,CASTHASGSSALHF
TRBV28,.,TRBJ1-3,few,TGTGCCAGCCTCTTTGGAAACACCATATATTTT,CASLFGNTIYF
TRBV28,TRBD1,TRBJ1-6,once,TGTGCCAGCAGCCGGGGACAGGTTAATTCACCCCTCCACTTT,CASSRGQVNSPLHF
TRBV7-2,.,TRBJ2-7,few,TGTGCCAGCAGCTTAGTGGGCAATAGCGGCGAGCAGTACTTC,CASSLVGNSGEQYF
TRBV29-1,TRBD1,TRBJ1-3,.,TGCAGCGTTAAGGGGGACAGCCACTCTGGAAACACCATATATTTT,CSVKGDSHSGNTIYF
TRBV30,.,TRBJ1-2,.,TGTGCCTGGAGTGTAAATCCCGAGAACTATGGCTACACCTTC,CAWSVNPENYGYTF
TRBV15,.,TRBJ1-5,.,TGTGCCACCAGCAGAGATCAGCAGCCCCAGCATTTT,CATSRDQQPQHF
TRBV28,.,TRBJ2-1,.,TGTGCCAGCAGTTTAAGGCCGGGTCACAATGAGCAGTTCTTC,CASSLRPGHNEQFF
TRBV10-3,.,TRBJ1-2,.,TGTGCCTCCAACAACGGGGGGAACTATGGCTACACCTTC,CASNNGGNYGYTF
TRBV4-1,TRBD2,TRBJ2-7,.,TGCGCCAGCAGCCAAGTTGCGGGAGGTCCAGAGAACTACGAGCAGTACTTC,CASSQVAGGPENYEQYF
TRBV24-1,.,TRBJ2-2,.,TGTGCCACCAGTGACCACATGGGACATCGCACCGGGGAGCTGTTTTTT,CATSDHMGHRTGELFF
TRBV1,.,TRBJ2-1,.,TGCACCAGCATTGGGCTAGCGCTGAATGAGCAGTTCTTC,CTSIGLALNEQFF
TRBV19,.,TRBJ1-1,few,TGTGCCAGTAGTCCGGGGTACACTGAAGCTTTCTTT,CASSPGYTEAFF
TRBV18,.,TRBJ1-2,.,TGTGCCAGCTCACCACAGACAGACTATGGCTACACCTTC,CASSPQTDYGYTF
TRBV29-1,TRBD2,TRBJ2-1,once,TGCAGCGTTCCGACTAGCGTGAGCTCCTACAATGAGCAGTTCTTC,CSVPTSVSSYNEQFF
TRBV9,.,TRBJ2-1,.,TGTGCCAGCAGCACGGCCGGGACACCCTACAATGAGCAGTTCTTC,CASSTAGTPYNEQFF
TRBV4-1,TRBD1,TRBJ2-3,.,TGCGCCAGCAGCCATGCGCCGACAGGGATGGGAGATACGCAGTATTTT,CASSHAPTGMGDTQYF
TRBV10-3,TRBD2,TRBJ2-3,.,TGTGCCATCAGCCCAGCGGGAGCTCCAGATACGCAGTATTTT,CAISPAGAPDTQYF
TRBV7-3,TRBD2,TRBJ2-2,.,TGTGCCAGCAGCTTAACGGGACTAGCGTCGACCGGGGAGCTGTTTTTT,CASSLTGLASTGELFF
TRBV5-1,TRBD2,TRBJ2-1,few,TGCGCCAGCAGCTTGGGTACTAGCGGCTCCTACAATGAGCAGTTCTTC,CASSLGTSGSYNEQFF
TRBV6-6,TRBD2,TRBJ2-1,.,TGTGCCAGCAGTCATCCGGGACTAGCGGGGCGCTCCTACAATGAGCAGTTCTTC,CASSHPGLAGRSYNEQFF
TRBV6-4,TRBD2,TRBJ2-3,few,TGTGCCAGCAGTGATGAAGCGGGAGGGAACACAGATACGCAGTATTTT,CASSDEAGGNTDTQYF
TRBV5-1,.,TRBJ2-5,.,TGCGCCAGCAGCTTGGATGGCTGGGAGACCCAGTACTTC,CASSLDGWETQYF
TRBV14,TRBD1,TRBJ2-7,.,TGTGCCAGCAGCGAAGTAGGGACAGTTCCCTACGAGCAGTACTTC,CASSEVGTVPYEQYF
TRBV29-1,TRBD2,TRBJ2-7,many,TGCAGCGCCAAAGGGACTAGAGCCTACGAGCAGTACTTC,CSAKGTRAYEQYF
TRBV30,.,TRBJ1-4,.,TGTGCCTGGAATAGACAGGAAAATGAAAAACTGTTTTTT,CAWNRQENEKLFF
TRBV4-1,.,TRBJ2-7,.,TGCGCCAGCAGCCAGTACGCAGAAACCTACGAGCAGTACTTC,CASSQYAETYEQYF
TRBV6-4,TRBD2,TRBJ2-1,.,TGTGCCAGCAGTCCCGGACTAGCGGGAGACCGTGAGCAGTTCTTC,CASSPGLAGDREQFF
TRBV7-9,.,TRBJ2-5,.,TGTGCCAGCGCTCCAGTTGGGGGGCAAGAGACCCAGTACTTC,CASAPVGGQETQYF
TRBV28,.,TRBJ1-2,few,TGTGCCAGCAGTCCACAGACCAGCTATGGCTACACCTTC,CASSPQTSYGYTF
TRBV7-9,.,TRBJ1-1,.,TGTGCCAGCAGCTTGGGGGGAGGCACTGAAGCTTTCTTT,CASSLGGGTEAFF
TRBV28,TRBD1,TRBJ1-2,.,TGTGCCAGCAGTACTCGACAGGGGTTCTATGGCTACACCTTC,CASSTRQGFYGYTF
TRBV11-2,.,TRBJ2-1,.,TGTGCCAGCAGCTTAGGGCTAGGGGCTTATACCTACAATGAGCAGTTCTTC,CASSLGLGAYTYNEQFF